A selection of T cell receptor beta chains follows, all from one sample in a study of cytomegalovirus exposure and HLA in healthy donors. Produced via immunoSEQ multiplex PCR; TCRdb's table is partial and in-frame only. There are about 120,000 clones in the sample; over 70% occur only once, and around 1.6% lies in the top ten. The sample comprised PBMCs. These TCRs come from a young woman in good health and CMV-seronegative. The CDR3 runs from the conserved cysteine through the conserved F or W.

TRBJ1-2,TRBV4-3,CASSQDRYSSGLGYTF
TRBJ2-7,TRBV30,CALDAGSPYEQYF
TRBJ2-7,TRBV4-1,CASSQDRDRGYEQYF
TRBJ1-1,TRBV18,CASSSNGQANTEAFF
TRBJ2-7,TRBV5-8,CASSPGQVFYEQYF
TRBJ1-2,TRBV18,CASSNPDRVSGYTF
TRBJ2-3,TRBV18,CASSPPSFDTQYF
TRBJ1-1,TRBV19,CASSSTGMNTEAFF
TRBJ2-5,TRBV11-2,CASSPLSGGEETQYF
TRBJ1-3,TRBV9,CASRPPGSGNTIYF
TRBJ1-2,TRBV7-2,CASSLALYSGYTF
TRBJ2-5,TRBV5-1,CASSQTSGQETQYF
TRBJ1-6,TRBV9,CASSTSFREESPLHF
TRBJ1-2,TRBV5-1,CASSLAYRGRRNYGYTF
TRBJ2-7,TRBV10-3,CAISEGQGREQYF
TRBJ1-5,TRBV2,CASSASAGNQPQHF
TRBJ1-2,TRBV7-6,CASSLAANYGYTF
TRBJ1-1,TRBV16,CASSQSAGNTEAFF
TRBJ1-1,TRBV25-1,CASSHKGGAISEAFF
TRBJ2-2,TRBV6-1,CASSDQVSGRELFF
TRBJ2-1,TRBV5-1,CASSSLAGTYNEQFF
TRBJ1-3,TRBV30,CAWSSDRFFSGNTIYF
TRBJ2-1,TRBV7-2,CASSPGQGASIGQFF
TRBJ2-5,TRBV7-2,CANSPGRAIGETQYF
TRBJ2-3,TRBV9,CASSVEGRTSGGGGTQYF
TRBJ2-1,TRBV19,CASSMRKSSYNEQFF
TRBJ1-5,TRBV2,CASSGQGYSNQPQHF
TRBJ1-2,TRBV27,CASSLFQDYGYTF